The 22 T cell receptor beta chains listed next were all sequenced from one sample in a study of cytotoxic CD8 clonotypes in ibrutinib-treated CLL. Clones were sequenced by immunoSEQ multiplex PCR, and TCRdb holds only the in-frame ones, with some missing. The data contain hundreds of thousands of clones, less than 75% of them singletons. Here the sequenced sample was PBMCs, taken after 24 months of ibrutinib treatment. All receptors derive from a human donor with chronic lymphocytic leukemia.

V is TRBV5-1 and J is TRBJ2-5, with 12 bases fitting TRBD2. V trimming: 2 bases; J trimming: 4 bases; junction bases outside the gene matches: 9. This CDR3 is built from 17 residues. CDR1 is SGHRS, CDR2 YFSETQ, per germline. The DNA of the CDR3 is TGCGCCAGCAGCTTCAGACTAGCGGGAGAGATAGGAGAGACCCAGTACTTC. Amino acid sequence: CASSFRLAGEIGETQYF.

The chain employs TRBV5-1 and TRBJ2-2; maybe TRBD2 (5 bases). V shed 0 bases and J shed 2 bases, with 11 bases lying between them. Germline lookup yields CDR1 SGHRS and CDR2 YFSETQ. The CDR3 extends over 16 amino acids. CDR3 in DNA: TGCGCCAGCAGCTTGGTCCCGAGCGGTAACACCGGGGAGCTGTTTTTT. It yields the protein CASSLVPSGNTGELFF.

The V call is TRBV18, the J call TRBJ2-2; the D gene is possibly TRBD2 (6 bases). Trimming pared 3 bases from V and 3 bases from J, leaving 14 bases between. The CDR3 has 16 residues. Germline V CDR1 and CDR2: KGHSH, LQKENI. The CDR3 loop reads CASSPRGSGDTGELFF. The CDR3 bases are TGTGCCAGCTCACCGCGGGGCTCCGGGGACACCGGGGAGCTGTTTTTT.

The chain uses TRBV29-1 and TRBJ2-2; D unclear. Per germline, CDR1 SQVTM and CDR2 ANQGSEA. V was trimmed by 4 bases and J by 0 bases, leaving 9 bases between them. CDR3 length: 14 amino acids. The CDR3, as DNA: TGCAGCGTTGTCCCTAGATCGAACACCGGGGAGCTGTTTTTT. Residues: CSVVPRSNTGELFF.

The chain joins TRBV9 to TRBJ1-4, with a weak D call TRBD1 (5 bases). The CDR3 covers 16 residues. The germline V gene has CDR1 SGDLS and CDR2 YYNGEE. V was pared by 3 bases and J by 5 bases, with 17 bases between. The CDR3: CASSAYPGRENEKLFF. The CDR3 DNA sequence: TGTGCCAGCAGCGCGTATCCGGGCAGGGAGAATGAAAAACTGTTTTTT. Full variable domain (rest looked up from reference TRBV9 and TRBJ1-4): DSGVTQTPKHLITATGQRVTLRCSPRSGDLSVYWYQQSLDQGLQFLIQYYNGEERAKGNILERFSAQQFPDLHSELNLSSLELGDSALYFCASSAYPGRENEKLFFGSGTQLSVL.

The rearrangement uses TRBV29-1 and TRBJ2-1, with 7 bases that match TRBD2. Germline V gene sequence: CDR1 SQVTM, CDR2 ANQGSEA. The CDR3 covers 13 residues. V was clipped by 5 bases and J by 11 bases; unmatched bases: 12. The CDR3 DNA follows: TGCAGCGTTCCTGAGTTGCCTAGCGGACAGCAGTTCTTC. It specifies CSVPELPSGQQFF.

The CDR3 loop reads CASSRDSVGELFF. DNA of the CDR3: TGTGCCAGCAGTCGGGACTCCGTAGGGGAGCTGTTTTTT. This chain connects TRBV6-4 to TRBJ2-2, with D possibly matching TRBD2 (6 bases). Trimming removed 5 bases at V and 8 bases at J, with 12 bases between. CDR3 length equals 13 residues. The germline gives CDR1 MRHNA, CDR2 SNTAGT.

The chain combines TRBV7-3 with TRBJ2-7; 9 bases match TRBD2. Germline V gene sequence: CDR1 SGHTA, CDR2 FQGTGA. The trim removed 2 bases at V and 6 bases at J, leaving 8 bases unmatched. The length of the CDR3 is 15 residues. CDR3 region: CASSLPWTSAPEQYF. The CDR3 DNA is TGTGCCAGCAGCTTACCGTGGACTAGCGCTCCCGAGCAGTACTTC. Using reference TRBV7-3 and TRBJ2-7 for the parts outside the CDR3, the full variable domain is GAGVSQTPSNKVTEKGKYVELRCDPISGHTALYWYRQSLGQGPEFLIYFQGTGAADDSGLPNDRFFAVRPEGSVSTLKIQRTERGDSAVYLCASSLPWTSAPEQYFGPGTRLTVT.

This clone was observed once. V is TRBV6-6 and J is TRBJ2-7, with D tentatively TRBD1 (6 bases). The CDR3 consists of 13 residues. Trimming cost V 6 bases and J 3 bases, with 12 bases left between them. The germline V gene encodes CDR1 MNHNY and CDR2 SVGAGI (reference sequence). The CDR3 sequence: CASRVGQYYEQYF. The CDR3 coding sequence is TGTGCCAGCAGGGTTGGACAGTACTACGAGCAGTACTTC.

This clone has a handful of counts. The genes are TRBV28 and TRBJ1-2; 9 bases align to TRBD1. J gave up 2 bases and V 8 bases, and 3 bases lay outside the gene matches. Per germline, CDR1 MDHEN and CDR2 SYDVKM. The CDR3 is 13 residues long. CDR3 residues: CASRGTGNYGYTF. Written as DNA, the CDR3 is TGTGCCAGCCGGGGGACAGGGAACTATGGCTACACCTTC.

This clone has just a few counts. This chain joins TRBV6-1 and TRBJ1-5, with D maybe TRBD1 (6 bases). This CDR3 region has 15 residues. CDR1 and CDR2 from the germline V gene are MNHNS and SASEGT. The V end was cut by 7 bases, the J end by 2 bases, with 15 bases between. The CDR3 coding sequence is TGTGCCAGCATTACGGCAGGGGCGGGCAATCAGCCCCAGCATTTT. It specifies CASITAGAGNQPQHF.

This clone has a single count. The CDR3 region has the DNA TGTGCCAGCTCACCGGTCCGGGACAGGATGAACACTGAAGCTTTCTTT. It codes for CASSPVRDRMNTEAFF. This chain connects TRBV18 to TRBJ1-1; the match to TRBD1 covers 8 bases. J gave up 0 bases and V 3 bases, and 6 bases lay outside the gene matches. From germline, CDR1 is KGHSH and CDR2 LQKENI. The CDR3 contains 16 residues.

This rearrangement joins TRBV9 to TRBJ2-1; 12 bases are shared with TRBD2. The CDR3 has 17 residues. Germline CDR1 SGDLS, CDR2 YYNGEE. V dropped 4 bases and J dropped 3; count of bases not matched to a gene: 8. DNA of the CDR3: TGTGCCAGCAGCACCGGACTAGCGGGAACCAACTACAATGAGCAGTTCTTC. As protein: CASSTGLAGTNYNEQFF.

The rearrangement links TRBV5-1 to TRBJ1-5, with 8 nucleotides matching TRBD1. The CDR3 sequence is 13 residues long. V lost 7 bases, J lost 5 bases, and 5 bases stayed unmatched. The germline CDR1 and CDR2 sequences are SGHRS and YFSETQ. CDR3: CASLGTGDQPQHF. The DNA of the CDR3 is TGCGCCAGCCTCGGGACAGGAGATCAGCCCCAGCATTTT.

This clone has ten or more counts. The gene calls are TRBV14 and TRBJ1-1, with D unclear. Germline values: CDR1 SGHDN, CDR2 FVKESK. Trimming left V 2 bases short and J 1 base short, with 11 bases between. The CDR3 covers 15 residues. CDR3 sequence: CASSQWVSGNTEAFF. Written as DNA, the CDR3 is TGTGCCAGCAGCCAATGGGTTTCAGGGAACACTGAAGCTTTCTTT.

This clone was seen once. The chain employs TRBV2 and TRBJ2-7; 11 nucleotides line up with TRBD1. Trimming took 7 bases from V and 7 from J; bases not matched to a gene: 12. CDR1 is SNHLY, CDR2 FYNNEI, per germline. The CDR3 contains 15 residues. CDR3 nucleotides: TGTGCCAGCAAAAACTCACTCGGGACAGGGGGTGAGCAGTACTTC. Residues: CASKNSLGTGGEQYF. Combining the CDR3 with reference TRBV2 and TRBJ2-7 gives the whole variable domain EPEVTQTPSHQVTQMGQEVILRCVPISNHLYFYWYRQILGQKVEFLVSFYNNEISEKSEIFDDQFSVERPDGSNFTLKIRSTKLEDSAMYFCASKNSLGTGGEQYFGPGTRLTVT.

Only a few counts were recorded for this clone. The genes are TRBV18 and TRBJ1-5, with 8 bases lining up with TRBD1. The CDR3 runs to 16 residues. Trimming took 0 bases from V and 2 from J; bases not matched to a gene: 3. The germline V gene encodes CDR1 KGHSH and CDR2 LQKENI. CDR3 in amino acids: CASSPPDRGGNQPQHF. The CDR3 DNA reads as TGTGCCAGCTCACCACCCGACAGGGGTGGCAATCAGCCCCAGCATTTT.

The chain has TRBV18 and TRBJ2-7, with TRBD1 identical over 8 bases. The CDR3 length is 14 residues. Germline V gives CDR1 KGHSH, CDR2 LQKENI. V shed 8 bases and J 2 bases; nucleotides not matched to a gene: 8. The CDR3 region has the DNA TGTGCCAGCAAAAGTGCAGGGGGCCCCTACGAGCAGTACTTC. Translating it yields CASKSAGGPYEQYF.

This rearrangement joins TRBV28 to TRBJ1-1; 7 bases match TRBD1. V was pared by 4 bases and J by 5 bases, with 10 bases of the junction left unmatched. The CDR3 sequence is 15 residues long. CDR1 and CDR2 from the germline V gene are MDHEN and SYDVKM. CDR3 nucleotides: TGTGCCAGCAGTTCCTCGACAGGGTCGGTGACTGAAGCTTTCTTT. Its translation is CASSSSTGSVTEAFF. The full variable domain, with the rest looked up from reference TRBV28 and TRBJ1-1, is DVKVTQSSRYLVKRTGEKVFLECVQDMDHENMFWYRQDPGLGLRLIYFSYDVKMKEKGDIPEGYSVSREKKERFSLILESASTNQTSMYLCASSSSTGSVTEAFFGQGTRLTVV.

The V gene is TRBV28, the J gene TRBJ1-1; D is unclear. The CDR3 extends over 12 amino acids. The germline V and J ends were trimmed by 2 bases and 8 bases, with 9 bases remaining between them. Germline V CDR1 and CDR2: MDHEN, SYDVKM. The CDR3 spells CASSLGRPEAFF. Written as DNA, the CDR3 is TGTGCCAGCAGTTTAGGCCGGCCCGAAGCTTTCTTT.

The CDR3 is CASSQVWRNGETQYF. The DNA for the CDR3 is TGCGCCAGCAGCCAAGTTTGGAGGAACGGAGAGACCCAGTACTTC. The V call is TRBV4-3, the J call TRBJ2-5; a weak D match, TRBD2 (5 bases). With 1 base removed from V and 4 bases from J, the gap between germline ends came to 13 bases. CDR1 LGHNA and CDR2 YSLEER come from the germline V gene. The CDR3 has 15 residues.

Here the CDR3 reads CASSYRPSPTDTQYF. For the CDR3, the DNA is TGTGCCAGCAGCTACCGTCCTAGCCCTACAGATACGCAGTATTTT. The chain uses TRBV7-2 and TRBJ2-3, with TRBD2 as a possible D gene (5 bases). Germline V gene sequence: CDR1 SGHTA, CDR2 FQGNSA. There are 15 residues in the CDR3. Trimming stripped 4 bases from V and 3 bases from J, with 14 bases between.